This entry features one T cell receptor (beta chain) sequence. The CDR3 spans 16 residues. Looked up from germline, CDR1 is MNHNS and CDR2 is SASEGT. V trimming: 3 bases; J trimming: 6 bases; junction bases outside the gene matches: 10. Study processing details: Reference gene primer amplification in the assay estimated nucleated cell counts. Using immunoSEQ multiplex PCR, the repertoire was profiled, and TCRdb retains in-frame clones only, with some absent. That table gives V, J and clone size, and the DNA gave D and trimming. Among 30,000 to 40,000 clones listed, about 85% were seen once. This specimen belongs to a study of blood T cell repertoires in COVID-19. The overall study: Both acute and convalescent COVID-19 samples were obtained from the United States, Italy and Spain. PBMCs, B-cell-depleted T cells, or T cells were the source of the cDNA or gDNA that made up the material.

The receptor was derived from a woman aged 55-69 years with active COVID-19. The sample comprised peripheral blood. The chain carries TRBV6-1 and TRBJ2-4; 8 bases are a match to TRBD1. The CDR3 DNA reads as TGTGCCAGCAGTGATGAAATGACACAGGGGGTAAACATTCAGTACTTC. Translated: CASSDEMTQGVNIQYF.